Described below is a single TCR beta chain sequence and its context. It lacks a known antigen. Base-call qualities are not available, and no considerably larger clone is one nucleotide away. The sequencer listed for this sample is Illumina HiSeq 1500. The public reads were reprocessed in TCRdb via fastp at Q25 and MiXCR, keeping in-frame beta chains. Each record represents a unique CDR3 protein, reported with the most common genes and DNA among its rows. The sample table lists under 250,000 distinct CDR3 sequences, about 7% of them with a count of one. The ten most abundant clones make up about 6% of the sample. The V end loses 5 bases and the J end loses 8 bases, and a stretch of 14 bases separates them. The germline V gene sets CDR1 to SGHDT and CDR2 to YYEEEE. Its CDR3 holds 13 amino acids, cysteine through phenylalanine. Kept here is only the CDR3 DNA, which spans 39 bases and is read in frame from base 1.

The sample is drawn from a study of T cell repertoires in cytomegalovirus infection (dated by TCRdb to about 2019). Describing the broader study: Donor HLA type was relevant to the analysis, as public TCR beta signatures indicated carriage of CMV infection together with the matching HLA type. What the research found in general, with its limitations: In both this cohort and an independent approximately 370-donor cohort, the cumulative frequency of public TCR beta family members distinguished carriers of CMV infection plus the relevant HLA type. The ex vivo response was dominated by HLA-C-restricted CMV-specific TCR beta clonotypes, which also provided the single most frequent clonotype in two of eight donors.

The receptor was derived from a human donor in good health (CMV status not recorded). Some clones in this sample may be carry-over from other donors' samples. The chain was built from TRBV5-6 and TRBJ2-1; the D gene may be TRBD1 or TRBD2, since each aligns over 5 bases. Sequenced sample: PBMCs. In nucleotide form, the sequence is TGTGCCAGCAGTATCCGAGGGACGCATGAGCAGTTCTTC. This encodes CASSIRGTHEQFF.